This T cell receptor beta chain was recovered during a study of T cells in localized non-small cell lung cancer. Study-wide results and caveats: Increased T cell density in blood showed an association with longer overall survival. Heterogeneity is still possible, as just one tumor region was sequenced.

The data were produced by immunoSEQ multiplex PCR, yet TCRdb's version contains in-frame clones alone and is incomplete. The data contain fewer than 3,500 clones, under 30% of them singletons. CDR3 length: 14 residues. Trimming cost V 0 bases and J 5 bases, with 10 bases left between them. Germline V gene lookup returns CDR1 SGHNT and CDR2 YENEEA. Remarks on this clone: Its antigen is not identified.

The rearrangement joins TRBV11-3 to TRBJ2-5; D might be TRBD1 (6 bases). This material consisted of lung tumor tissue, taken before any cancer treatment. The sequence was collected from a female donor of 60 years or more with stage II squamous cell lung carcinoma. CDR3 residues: CASSLDRGRETQYF. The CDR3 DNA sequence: TGTGCCAGCAGCTTAGACAGGGGCCGGGAGACCCAGTACTTC.